This T cell receptor (beta chain) was recorded in a study of cytomegalovirus exposure and HLA in healthy donors. Background on the study: Around 86 million unique TCRs, all from HLA-typed donors, were included in an early release of the data.

Trimming cost V 2 bases and J 9 bases, with 8 bases left between them. This CDR3 has 12 amino acids. CDR1 and CDR2 from the germline V gene are SGHTS and YDEGEE. This clone was seen a handful of times. Its target is not known. The study ran its PCR with 60 Vbeta and 13 Jbeta primers. Only in-frame clones appear in the TCRdb table, and some are missing; sequencing was by immunoSEQ multiplex PCR. The sample records 85,000 to 90,000 clones, roughly 80% being singletons. Whole-study findings and limits: Overall, approximately 150 TCR beta chains were annotated as cytomegalovirus-associated.

This sequence joins TRBV5-8 and TRBJ2-2; tentative D call: TRBD1 (5 bases). The clonotype was recovered from a man between 25 and 39 years old in good health and CMV-seropositive. Input material: PBMCs. The CDR3 loop reads CASSLRGWELFF. The CDR3 coding sequence is TGTGCCAGCAGCTTAAGGGGTTGGGAGCTGTTTTTT. Full variable domain (outside the CDR3, taken from reference TRBV5-8 and TRBJ2-2): EAGVTQSPTHLIKTRGQQATLRCSPISGHTSVYWYQQALGLGLQFLLWYDEGEERNRGNFPPRFSGRQFPNYSSELNVNALELEDSALYLCASSLRGWELFFGEGSRLTVL.